The clone carrying this T cell receptor (beta chain) was seen many times. Its antigen is unknown. CDR3 size: 12 residues. Trimming removed 9 bases from V and 3 bases from J, with 12 bases in between. CDR1 and CDR2 from the germline V gene are MNHEY and SVGEGT. This sample stems from a study of T cell repertoires in cytomegalovirus infection. Study-wide results and caveats: Dominating the ex vivo response were TCR beta clonotypes that were CMV-specific and HLA-C-restricted.

Each CDR3 protein is one row after TCRdb ran MiXCR on the reads. The data hold about 140,000 distinct CDR3 sequences, with about 6% observed a single time. The V call is TRBV6-2 or TRBV6-3, the J call TRBJ2-7, with D perhaps TRBD1 (6 bases). Material for sequencing was PBMCs. This clonotype was sampled from a human donor in good health (CMV status not recorded). Some clones in this sample may be carry-over from other donors' samples. As DNA, the CDR3 is TGTGCCAGTAGGGGGACCTACTACGAGCAGTACTTC. Its translation: CASRGTYYEQYF.